This T cell receptor (beta chain) was sequenced for a study of identical twins. The CDR3 has 16 residues. V lost 2 bases and J lost 5; bases outside the gene matches: 9. This clonotype was detected ten times or more. Template switching, a step in the protocol, added a universal primer site, and cDNA carried unique molecular identifiers. TCRdb reanalysed the 5' RACE reads using MiXCR and keeps one entry per CDR3 protein. Among around 300,000 distinct CDR3 sequences listed, under 9% were seen once. The data also belong to a second study, concerning yellow fever vaccine responses in identical twins.

This sequence originates from a woman younger than 30 in good health. The genes are TRBV12-3 or TRBV12-4 and TRBJ2-7; 10 positions agree with TRBD1. The sequenced sample was memory (CD45RO+) T cells sorted from blood. CDR3 nucleotides: TGTGCCAGCAGTTTAAGGTTGGGACAGGGGCTGCACGAGCAGTACTTC. The encoded protein is CASSLRLGQGLHEQYF.